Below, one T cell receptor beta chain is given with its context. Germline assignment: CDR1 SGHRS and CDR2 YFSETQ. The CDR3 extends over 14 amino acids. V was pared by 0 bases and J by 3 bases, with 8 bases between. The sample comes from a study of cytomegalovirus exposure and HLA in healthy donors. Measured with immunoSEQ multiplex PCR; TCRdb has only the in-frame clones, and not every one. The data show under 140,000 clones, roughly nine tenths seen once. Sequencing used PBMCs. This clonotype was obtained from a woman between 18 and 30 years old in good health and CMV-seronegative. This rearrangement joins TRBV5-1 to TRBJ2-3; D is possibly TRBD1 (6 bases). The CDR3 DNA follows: TGCGCCAGCAGCTTGGTCGGACAGACAGATACGCAGTATTTT. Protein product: CASSLVGQTDTQYF. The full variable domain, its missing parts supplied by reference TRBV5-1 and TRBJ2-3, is KAGVTQTPRYLIKTRGQQVTLSCSPISGHRSVSWYQQTPGQGLQFLFEYFSETQRNKGNFPGRFSGRQFSNSRSEMNVSTLELGDSALYLCASSLVGQTDTQYFGPGTRLTVL.